This T cell receptor beta chain was identified during a study of regulatory T cells in long-lasting Graves disease. The ends were cut back, 8 bases at V and 2 bases at J, with 15 bases in the middle. This CDR3 spans 14 amino acids. Germline V gives CDR1 MNHEY, CDR2 SMNVEV (reference sequence). In this sample, this clonotype turned up many times. Building of the TCR beta libraries involved iRepertoire HTBI primers and Arm-PCR of CDR3 regions. Original processing notes: Detected in the samples were over 55 TRBV and 12 to 15 TRBJ segments. TCRdb re-analysed the multiplex PCR reads in MiXCR, keeping a single row per CDR3 protein. TCRdb's processing, not the authors', yielded these V and J calls. This sample carries hundreds of thousands of distinct CDR3 sequences, 16% of them seen once, and the ten largest clones take just under 30%. Time point given: newly diagnosed GD, antithyroid drugs for less than 3 months. Extracted RNA from PBMCs served as the source of the TCR library.

These records were also assigned to another study, of T cells in Graves' hyperthyroidism and ophthalmopathy. As reported in that work: Participants, patients aged 18 to 65, had newly diagnosed hyperthyroidism with a duration under 2 months.

The starting material was peripheral blood mononuclear cells (PBMCs), obtained at new diagnosis, from a patient treated with antithyroid drugs. The sequence was collected from a man aged 35 to 55 with Graves disease. The chain links TRBV27 to TRBJ2-5; D might be TRBD1 (6 bases). CDR3 DNA sequence: TGTGCCAGCCGCCGACAGGCTAAACAAGAGACCCAGTACTTC. It yields the protein CASRRQAKQETQYF.